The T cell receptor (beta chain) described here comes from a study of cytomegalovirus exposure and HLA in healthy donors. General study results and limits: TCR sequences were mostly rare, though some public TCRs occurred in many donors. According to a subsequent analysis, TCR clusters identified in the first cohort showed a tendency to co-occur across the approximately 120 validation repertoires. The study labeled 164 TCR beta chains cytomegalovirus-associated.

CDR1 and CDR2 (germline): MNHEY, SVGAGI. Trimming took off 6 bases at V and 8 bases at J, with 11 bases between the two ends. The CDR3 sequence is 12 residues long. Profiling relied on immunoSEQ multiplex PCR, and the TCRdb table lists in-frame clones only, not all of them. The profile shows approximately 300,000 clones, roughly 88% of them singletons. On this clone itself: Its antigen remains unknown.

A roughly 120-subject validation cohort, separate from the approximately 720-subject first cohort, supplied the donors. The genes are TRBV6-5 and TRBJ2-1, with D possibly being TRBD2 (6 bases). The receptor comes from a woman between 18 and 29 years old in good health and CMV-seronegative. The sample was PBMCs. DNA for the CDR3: TGTGCCAGCAGCTTAGGAGGGGATGAGCAGTTCTTC. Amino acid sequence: CASSLGGDEQFF.